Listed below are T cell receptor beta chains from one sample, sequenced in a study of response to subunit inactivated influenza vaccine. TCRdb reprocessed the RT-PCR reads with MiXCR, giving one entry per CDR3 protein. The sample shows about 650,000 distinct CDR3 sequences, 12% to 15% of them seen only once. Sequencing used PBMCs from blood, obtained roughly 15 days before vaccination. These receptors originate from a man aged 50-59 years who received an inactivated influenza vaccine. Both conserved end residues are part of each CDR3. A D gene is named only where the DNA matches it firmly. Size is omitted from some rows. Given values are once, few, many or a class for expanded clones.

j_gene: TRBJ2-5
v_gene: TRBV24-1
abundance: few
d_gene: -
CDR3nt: TGTGCCACCAGTGACGGAGCTTTTCAAGAGACCCAGTACTTC
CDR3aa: CATSDGAFQETQYF

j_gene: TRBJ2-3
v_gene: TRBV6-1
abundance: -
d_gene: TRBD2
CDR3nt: TGTGCCAGCGGGGGACTAGCGGGGGTGAGAGATACGCAGTATTTT
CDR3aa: CASGGLAGVRDTQYF

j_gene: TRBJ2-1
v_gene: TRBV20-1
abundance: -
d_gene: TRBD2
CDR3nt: TGCAGTGCTAGATCCCTAGCGGCCTACAATGAGCAGTTCTTC
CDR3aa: CSARSLAAYNEQFF

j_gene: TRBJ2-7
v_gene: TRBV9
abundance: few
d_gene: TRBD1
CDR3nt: TGTGCCAGCAGCGTAGGAACCAACGACAGGGGACTTCCCTACGAGCAGTACTTC
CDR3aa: CASSVGTNDRGLPYEQYF

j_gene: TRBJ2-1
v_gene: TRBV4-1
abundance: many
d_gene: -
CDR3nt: TGCGCCAGCAGCCTCCGGGACTCGAATGAGCAGTTCTTC
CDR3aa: CASSLRDSNEQFF

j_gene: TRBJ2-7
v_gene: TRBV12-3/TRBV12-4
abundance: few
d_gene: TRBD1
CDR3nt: TGTGCCAGCAGTATAGGACAGGGGGCCTACGAGCAGTACTTC
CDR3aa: CASSIGQGAYEQYF

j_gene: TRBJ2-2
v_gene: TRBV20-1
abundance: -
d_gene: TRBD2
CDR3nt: TGCAGTGCTAGTCGTAGCGGGAGGTGGGCCGGGGAGCTGTTTTTT
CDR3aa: CSASRSGRWAGELFF

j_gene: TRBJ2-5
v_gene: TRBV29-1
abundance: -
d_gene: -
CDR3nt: TGCAGCGTTAGACAGCAAACGGGAAAGACCCAGTACTTC
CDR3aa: CSVRQQTGKTQYF

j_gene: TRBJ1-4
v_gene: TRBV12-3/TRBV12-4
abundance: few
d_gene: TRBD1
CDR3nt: TGTGCCAGCAGTTTAGCGTTAGACAGGGTTCAAAAACTGTTTTTT
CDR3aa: CASSLALDRVQKLFF

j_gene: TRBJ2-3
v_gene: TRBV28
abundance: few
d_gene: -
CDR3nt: TGTGCCAGCAGAGCCCCCGCTGGGGCAGATACGCAGTATTTT
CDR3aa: CASRAPAGADTQYF

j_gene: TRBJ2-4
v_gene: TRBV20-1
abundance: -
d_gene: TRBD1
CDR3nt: TGCAGTGCTAGGAGGACAGGGGGCATTAACATTCAGTACTTC
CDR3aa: CSARRTGGINIQYF

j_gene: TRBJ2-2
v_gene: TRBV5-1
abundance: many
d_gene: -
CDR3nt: TGCGCCAGCAGCTTTACGGGCCCGAACACCGGGGAGCTGTTTTTT
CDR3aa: CASSFTGPNTGELFF

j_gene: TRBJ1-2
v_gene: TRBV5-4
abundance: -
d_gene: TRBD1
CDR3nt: TGTGCCAGCAGCACACCAGGGGGGGCCCATGGCTACACCTTC
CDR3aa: CASSTPGGAHGYTF

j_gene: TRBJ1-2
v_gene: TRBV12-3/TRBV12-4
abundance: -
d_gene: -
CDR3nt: TGTGCCAGCAGCCAGGCCCGGGGGGGCAACTATGGCTACACCTTC
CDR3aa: CASSQARGGNYGYTF

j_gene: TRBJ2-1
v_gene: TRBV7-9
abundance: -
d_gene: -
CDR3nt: TGTGCCAGCAGCTTAGAACACGGGAGTTTCGAGTTCTTC
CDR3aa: CASSLEHGSFEFF

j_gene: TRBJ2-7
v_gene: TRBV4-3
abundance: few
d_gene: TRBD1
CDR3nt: TGCGCCAGCAGCCCAGGGACAGGGTCGAGGGAGCAGTACTTC
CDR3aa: CASSPGTGSREQYF

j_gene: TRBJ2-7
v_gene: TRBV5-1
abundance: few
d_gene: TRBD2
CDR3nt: TGCGCCAGCAGCTTGGAGGGACTAGGGGCCGACGAGCAGTACTTC
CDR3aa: CASSLEGLGADEQYF

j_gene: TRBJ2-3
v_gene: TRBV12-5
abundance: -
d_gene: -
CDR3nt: TGTGCTAGTGGTTCAGGGTACTTGGACTCGCAGTATTTT
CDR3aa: CASGSGYLDSQYF

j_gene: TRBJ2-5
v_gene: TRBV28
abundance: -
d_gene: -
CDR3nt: TGTGCCAGCAGTTTACGGAGGGGGACCGTAGAGACCCAGTACTTC
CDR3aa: CASSLRRGTVETQYF

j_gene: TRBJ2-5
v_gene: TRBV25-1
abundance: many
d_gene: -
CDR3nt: TGTGCCAGCAGCCAACTCACACAACAAGAGACCCAGTACTTC
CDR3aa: CASSQLTQQETQYF

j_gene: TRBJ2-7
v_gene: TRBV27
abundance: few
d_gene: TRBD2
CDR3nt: TGTGCCAGCAGTTTATGGGCTAGCGGCTCCTACGAGCAGTACTTC
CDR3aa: CASSLWASGSYEQYF

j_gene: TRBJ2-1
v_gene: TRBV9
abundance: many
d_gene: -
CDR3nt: TGTGCCAGCAGCGTAGTTGGTCTAGCGATGTACAATGAGCAGTTCTTC
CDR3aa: CASSVVGLAMYNEQFF

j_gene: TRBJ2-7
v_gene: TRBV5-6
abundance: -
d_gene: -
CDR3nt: TGTGCCAGCAGCCATAGACAGTTGGGCTCCTACGAGCAGTACTTC
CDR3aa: CASSHRQLGSYEQYF

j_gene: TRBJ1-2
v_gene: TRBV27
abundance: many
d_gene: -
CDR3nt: TGTGCCAGCAGTTTATCGTACGGGGGGGGCTATGGCTACACCTTC
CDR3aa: CASSLSYGGGYGYTF

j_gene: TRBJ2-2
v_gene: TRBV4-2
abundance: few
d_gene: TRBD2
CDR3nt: TGTGCCAGCAGCCAACGGACTAGCGGCACTTACACCGGGGAGCTGTTTTTT
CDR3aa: CASSQRTSGTYTGELFF

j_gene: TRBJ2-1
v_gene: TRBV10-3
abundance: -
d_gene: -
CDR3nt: TGTGCCATCAACCAAGGACAGGGTGGCGGGGGTGAGCAGTTCTTC
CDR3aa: CAINQGQGGGGEQFF

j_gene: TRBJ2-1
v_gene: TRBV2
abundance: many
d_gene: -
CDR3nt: TGTGCCAGCAGTGAACAGGGTCATGGCAATGAGCAGTTCTTC
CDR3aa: CASSEQGHGNEQFF

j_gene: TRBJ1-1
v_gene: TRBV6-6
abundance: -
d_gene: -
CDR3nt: TGTGCCACTACCCTTGACAGCAGAGAAGCTTTCTTT
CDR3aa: CATTLDSREAFF

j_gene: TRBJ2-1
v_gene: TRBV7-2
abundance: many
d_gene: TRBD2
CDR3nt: TGTGCCAGCAGCCCTACTAGCGGGGGGGGGAATGAGCAGTTCTTC
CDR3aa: CASSPTSGGGNEQFF

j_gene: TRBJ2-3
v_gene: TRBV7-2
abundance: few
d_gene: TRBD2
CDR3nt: TGTGCCAGCAGCTCCTCTCCTAGCGGGGGGGCAGATACGCAGTATTTT
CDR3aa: CASSSSPSGGADTQYF

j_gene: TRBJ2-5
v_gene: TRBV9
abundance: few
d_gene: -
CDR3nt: TGTGCCAGCAGCGTCGGCCCCTCTGAGACCCAGTACTTC
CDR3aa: CASSVGPSETQYF

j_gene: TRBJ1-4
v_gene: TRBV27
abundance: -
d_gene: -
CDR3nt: TGTGCCAGCAGCCCCACAACTACCGGAAGTAATGAAAAACTGTTTTTT
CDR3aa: CASSPTTTGSNEKLFF

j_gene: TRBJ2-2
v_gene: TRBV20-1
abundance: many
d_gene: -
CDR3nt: TGCAGTGCTAGCGGGCGGGGAAAGGGGGAGCTGTTTTTT
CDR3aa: CSASGRGKGELFF

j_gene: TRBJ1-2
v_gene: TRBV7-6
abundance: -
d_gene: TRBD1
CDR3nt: TGTGCCAGCAGCCTTATCCCTGGGGACAGGGTCTATGGCTACACCTTC
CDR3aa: CASSLIPGDRVYGYTF

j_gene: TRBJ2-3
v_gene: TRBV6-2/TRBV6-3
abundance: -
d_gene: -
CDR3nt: TGTGCCAGCAGAGGACTGAGGTACACAGATACGCAGTATTTT
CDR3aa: CASRGLRYTDTQYF

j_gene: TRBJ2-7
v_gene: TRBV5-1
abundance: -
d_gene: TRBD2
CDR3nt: TGCGCCAGCAGCTTGGGACTAGCGACCCTATTTAGCTCCTACGAGCAGTACTTC
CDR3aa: CASSLGLATLFSSYEQYF

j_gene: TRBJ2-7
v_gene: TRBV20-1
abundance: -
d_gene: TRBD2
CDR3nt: TGCAGTGCCGCTCCGGGACTAAGGAACTACGAGCAGTACTTC
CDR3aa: CSAAPGLRNYEQYF

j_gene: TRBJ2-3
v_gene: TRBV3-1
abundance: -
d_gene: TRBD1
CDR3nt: TGTGCCAGCAGCCAAGTTTTACGGACAGGGGGCGCAACAGATACGCAGTATTTT
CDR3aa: CASSQVLRTGGATDTQYF

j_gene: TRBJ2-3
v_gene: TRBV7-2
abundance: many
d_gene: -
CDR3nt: TGTGCCAGCAGCTTAGGGACCCTTGGCACAGATACGCAGTATTTT
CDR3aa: CASSLGTLGTDTQYF

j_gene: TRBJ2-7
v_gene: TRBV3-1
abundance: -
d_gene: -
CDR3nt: TGTGCCAGCAGCCAGGGCGGCGCCCCCTCCTACGAGCAGTACTTC
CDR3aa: CASSQGGAPSYEQYF

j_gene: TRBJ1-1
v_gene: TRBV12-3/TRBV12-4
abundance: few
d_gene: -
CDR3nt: TGTGCCAGCAAAGAGGGCGTCGGAGGCACTGAAGCTTTCTTT
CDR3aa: CASKEGVGGTEAFF

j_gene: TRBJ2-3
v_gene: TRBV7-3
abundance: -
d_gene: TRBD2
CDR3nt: TGTGCCAGCAGCCCAGAGCCGGGACTACTGACAGATACGCAGTATTTT
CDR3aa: CASSPEPGLLTDTQYF

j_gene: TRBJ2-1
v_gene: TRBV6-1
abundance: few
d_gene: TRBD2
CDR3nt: TGTGCCAGCAGTGACGTCCTAGCGGGAGGGCCAAAAATCAATGAGCAGTTCTTC
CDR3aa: CASSDVLAGGPKINEQFF

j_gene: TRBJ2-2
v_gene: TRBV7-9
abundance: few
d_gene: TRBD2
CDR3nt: TGTGCCAGCAGCCCCCTTCCGGGAGGGACCGGGGAGCTGTTTTTT
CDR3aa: CASSPLPGGTGELFF

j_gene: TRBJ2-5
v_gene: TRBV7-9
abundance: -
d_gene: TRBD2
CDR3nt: TGTGCCAGCAGCCGCCCTAGAGGACTAGCGGGAGGAGAGACCCAGTACTTC
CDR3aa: CASSRPRGLAGGETQYF